The rows below give T cell receptor beta chains drawn from one sample of a study of T cells after posttransplantation cyclophosphamide. Data came from immunoSEQ multiplex PCR; TCRdb stores just in-frame clones and leaves some out. This table has tens of thousands of clones, around 89% appearing once. The material was PBMCs, obtained after an allogeneic stem cell transplant with a calcineurin inhibitor and methotrexate. These TCRs come from a female patient in her fifties or sixties who received an allogeneic stem cell transplant from an unrelated donor, was CMV-positive, and had chronic GVHD only. Some T cells may have come from the graft donor. The CDR3 runs from the conserved cysteine through the conserved F or W. D genes are given only for firm matches. Clone size is given for some rows only: seen once, a few or many times, or a class if the clone is expanded.

>TRBD2|TRBV5-1|NA|TRBJ2-3
TGCGCCAGCAGCTTGGGGCTAGCGGGAGTGGTGGATACGCAGTATTTT
CASSLGLAGVVDTQYF
>NA|TRBV18|NA|TRBJ1-1
TGTGCCAGCTCACCAGGGCGAGAAACGACAGGTATCGGGGCTTTCTTT
CASSPGRETTGIGAFF
>NA|TRBV4-1|NA|TRBJ2-2
TGCGCCAGCAGCGTAGGGCTAGCAAGGACCGGGGAGCTGTTTTTT
CASSVGLARTGELFF
>TRBD2|TRBV5-1|NA|TRBJ2-5
TGCGCCAGCAGCTTAAATCCTAGCGGAGCACAAGAGACCCAGTACTTC
CASSLNPSGAQETQYF
>TRBD1|TRBV4-1|once|TRBJ2-1
TGCGCCAGCAGCCAACCCCGGGACAGTTACAATGAGCAGTTCTTC
CASSQPRDSYNEQFF
>TRBD2|TRBV25-1|NA|TRBJ2-7
TGTGCCAGCAGTGAACCAGGGGGGGGGCTAGCGGGAGGTGGTGAGCAGTACTTC
CASSEPGGGLAGGGEQYF
>NA|TRBV15|few|TRBJ2-1
TGTGCCACCAGCCTAGAGGGGGGGCTGGATGAGCAGTTCTTC
CATSLEGGLDEQFF
>NA|TRBV7-2|NA|TRBJ2-5
TGTGCCAGCAGCTTAGGCCCTGTCGGCGGGAACCAAGAGACCCAGTACTTC
CASSLGPVGGNQETQYF
>TRBD2|TRBV5-1|NA|TRBJ2-1
TGCGCCAGCAGCTGGACTAGCGGGAGTGGGAATGAGCAGTTCTTC
CASSWTSGSGNEQFF
>TRBD1|TRBV27|NA|TRBJ2-3
TGTGCCAGCAGTCTGCGGACAGGGGGCACAGATACGCAGTATTTT
CASSLRTGGTDTQYF
>NA|TRBV25-1|NA|TRBJ2-7
TGTGCCAGCACGCGGGACTACGAGCAGTACTTC
CASTRDYEQYF
>NA|TRBV5-1|NA|TRBJ2-2
TGCGCCAGCAGCTTAGGACACATGAACACCGGGGAGCTGTTTTTT
CASSLGHMNTGELFF
>NA|TRBV9|NA|TRBJ1-4
TGTGCCAGCAGCGTAGTTGAAGGCAGCGGGGGTGAAAAACTGTTTTTT
CASSVVEGSGGEKLFF
>TRBD1|TRBV7-2|NA|TRBJ2-5
TGTGCCAGCAGCTTAGCGGCTCTGGACAGGGAGAGAGACTTC
CASSLAALDRERDF
>NA|TRBV30|NA|TRBJ1-5
TGTGCCTTGGGGCCAGGCCGAGGATCCAATCAGCCCCAGCATTTT
CALGPGRGSNQPQHF
>TRBD1|TRBV28|NA|TRBJ1-5
TGTGCCAGCAGTTTAGACAACAGGGGAAGCAATCAGCCCCAGCATTTT
CASSLDNRGSNQPQHF
>NA|TRBV5-1|NA|TRBJ2-3
TGCGCCAGCAGCCTTAGACTAGAAGCTACTGGAACAGATACGCAGTATTTT
CASSLRLEATGTDTQYF
>TRBD1|TRBV7-9|NA|TRBJ2-5
TGTGCCAGCAGCTTAGCGCTTTCGAGGGGACAGAATAAGACCCAGTACTTC
CASSLALSRGQNKTQYF
>NA|TRBV10-3|few|TRBJ2-7
TGTGCCATCAGTCCCTTGGGGGGAAACGAGCAGTACTTC
CAISPLGGNEQYF
>TRBD1|TRBV7-6|NA|TRBJ2-7
TGTGCCAGCAGCAAATATACGGGACAGGGTGTTTACGAGCAGTACTTC
CASSKYTGQGVYEQYF
>TRBD1|TRBV5-6|NA|TRBJ1-2
TGTGCCAGCAGCTTGTTCGGCGGGACAGCCGTTAACTATGGCTACACCTTC
CASSLFGGTAVNYGYTF
>TRBD1|TRBV5-1|NA|TRBJ1-4
TGCGCCAGCAGCTTGGGACAGGGTAATGAAAAACTGTTTTTT
CASSLGQGNEKLFF
>NA|TRBV19|NA|TRBJ2-1
TGTGCCAGTATGAGGTGGGATGCGGTTAGTCGGTCGGGGTCCAATGAGCAGTTCTTC
CASMRWDAVSRSGSNEQFF
>NA|TRBV19|NA|TRBJ1-2
TGTGCCAGTAGTGTTCTGGGGGCGGCGTCTTTCTTC
CASSVLGAASFF
>TRBD1|TRBV27|NA|TRBJ2-7
TGTGCCAGCAGTCCCGTGGGGACAGGGGTTCCGGGCCACGAGCAGTACTTC
CASSPVGTGVPGHEQYF
>TRBD1|TRBV27|NA|TRBJ1-2
TGTGCCAGCAGTTTTGCAGGGGGCGTAATCTATGGCTACACCTTC
CASSFAGGVIYGYTF
>NA|TRBV29-1|NA|TRBJ2-7
TGCAGCGTTGAGACAGACTACGAGCAGTACTTC
CSVETDYEQYF
>NA|TRBV28|NA|TRBJ1-2
TGTGCCAGCAGTTTATCCGACAGAAGGAATGGCTACACCTTC
CASSLSDRRNGYTF
>TRBD2|TRBV14|once|TRBJ2-1
TGTGCCAGCAGCCAAAAGGTCCCGGGACTAGCAGTCAATGAGCAGTTCTTC
CASSQKVPGLAVNEQFF
>NA|TRBV6-5|NA|TRBJ1-6
TGTGCCAGCACCCTGCTCCGACTGGAAAATTCACCCCTCCACTTT
CASTLLRLENSPLHF
>NA|TRBV2|NA|TRBJ1-5
TGTGCCAGCAGCTCGGAGGGACAGCCCCAGCATTTT
CASSSEGQPQHF
>NA|TRBV5-1|NA|TRBJ2-7
TGCGCCAGCAGCTTGGACAGGCCGACGGCCAAGCAGTACTTC
CASSLDRPTAKQYF
>NA|TRBV10-3|NA|TRBJ2-5
TGTGCCATCAAAGAGGGGCGCAGGGGAGAGGGAGAGACCCAGTACTTC
CAIKEGRRGEGETQYF
>NA|TRBV30|NA|TRBJ1-5
TGTGCCTGGAGTGTAAGGGGGGGTCAGCCCCAGCATTTT
CAWSVRGGQPQHF
>NA|TRBV2|NA|TRBJ2-7
TGTGCCAGCAGTGAAGGTGCCCACAGCTACGAGCAGTACTTC
CASSEGAHSYEQYF
>TRBD1|TRBV7-6|NA|TRBJ2-7
TGTGCCAGCAGCTGGCACCGGGACAGCTTCTACGAGCAGTACTTC
CASSWHRDSFYEQYF
>TRBD2|TRBV4-1|NA|TRBJ2-1
TGCGCCAGCAGCCGAAAACCGGGACTAGGGGATCTCAATGAGCAGTTCTTC
CASSRKPGLGDLNEQFF
>NA|TRBV2|once|TRBJ2-5
TGTGCCAGCAGGACGGGAGTGGAGACCCAGTACTTC
CASRTGVETQYF
>NA|TRBV27|few|TRBJ2-7
TGTGCCAGCAGCCCGACAGCTAGCTCCTACGAGCAGTACTTC
CASSPTASSYEQYF
>NA|TRBV7-8|NA|TRBJ2-5
TGTGCCAGCAGCTTAGACGGGAGCGGGGAGACCCAGTACTTC
CASSLDGSGETQYF
>TRBD2|TRBV29-1|few|TRBJ2-5
TGCAGCGTTGAAGATCTTAATAGCGGGAGGCAAGAGACCCAGTACTTC
CSVEDLNSGRQETQYF
>TRBD1|TRBV28|NA|TRBJ1-2
TGTGCCAGCAGCACAGGGGGCGGCTATGGCTACACCTTC
CASSTGGGYGYTF
>NA|TRBV27|NA|TRBJ2-3
TGTGCCAGCAGCCTAGGGGACTCCCGCACAGATACGCAGTATTTT
CASSLGDSRTDTQYF
>TRBD1|TRBV9|NA|TRBJ2-2
TGTGCCAGCAGCGGCAAAACAGGGGGTTCAAACACCGGGGAGCTGTTTTTT
CASSGKTGGSNTGELFF
>NA|TRBV19|NA|TRBJ2-3
TGTGCCAGTAGAGCCGACTGGCGGCATACGCAGTATTTT
CASRADWRHTQYF
>TRBD1|TRBV30|NA|TRBJ1-5
TGTGCCTGGAACCCTCAGGGGGTGGGCAATCAGCCCCAGCATTTT
CAWNPQGVGNQPQHF
>TRBD1|TRBV5-4|NA|TRBJ2-5
TGTGCCAGCAGCTCTGGGGACAGGAGCTTGCAAGAGACCCAGTACTTC
CASSSGDRSLQETQYF
>TRBD1|TRBV27|NA|TRBJ1-3
TGTGCCAGCGGGAAGGGGGCGTCTGGAAACACCATATATTTT
CASGKGASGNTIYF
>NA|TRBV7-9|few|TRBJ1-1
TGTGCCAGCAGCTACGAGGGGGGGCACACTGAAGCTTTCTTT
CASSYEGGHTEAFF
>NA|TRBV12-5|NA|TRBJ2-1
TGTGCTAGTGGTTTGGGACTTTACAATGAGCAGTTCTTC
CASGLGLYNEQFF
>NA|TRBV19|NA|TRBJ1-2
TGTGCCAGTAGTACACACGTCCCTTCAACCCCTGGCTACACCTTC
CASSTHVPSTPGYTF
>NA|TRBV5-3|NA|TRBJ2-3
TGTGCCAGAAGCTCGGGGCGCTGTGGGGGCGGTACAGATACGCAGTATTTT
CARSSGRCGGGTDTQYF
>NA|TRBV18|NA|TRBJ1-4
TGTGCCAGCTCATCTAGGACAGAAAAACTGTTTTTT
CASSSRTEKLFF
>TRBD2|TRBV7-8|NA|TRBJ2-7
TGTGCCAGCAGCTTAGTACCCGGGAGGCCCTACGAGCAGTACTTC
CASSLVPGRPYEQYF
>TRBD2|TRBV4-3|NA|TRBJ2-1
TGCGCCAGCAGCCTAACGACTAGCGGGAGCGGTGGTGAGCAGTTCTTC
CASSLTTSGSGGEQFF
>NA|TRBV27|NA|TRBJ1-2
TGTGCCAGCAGTTTGGGGCTGGGGGGCTATGGCTACACCTTC
CASSLGLGGYGYTF
>TRBD1|TRBV6-1|NA|TRBJ2-1
TGTGCCAGCAGCAGGGAAAGGGGGCGAGGAAATGAGCAGTTCTTC
CASSRERGRGNEQFF